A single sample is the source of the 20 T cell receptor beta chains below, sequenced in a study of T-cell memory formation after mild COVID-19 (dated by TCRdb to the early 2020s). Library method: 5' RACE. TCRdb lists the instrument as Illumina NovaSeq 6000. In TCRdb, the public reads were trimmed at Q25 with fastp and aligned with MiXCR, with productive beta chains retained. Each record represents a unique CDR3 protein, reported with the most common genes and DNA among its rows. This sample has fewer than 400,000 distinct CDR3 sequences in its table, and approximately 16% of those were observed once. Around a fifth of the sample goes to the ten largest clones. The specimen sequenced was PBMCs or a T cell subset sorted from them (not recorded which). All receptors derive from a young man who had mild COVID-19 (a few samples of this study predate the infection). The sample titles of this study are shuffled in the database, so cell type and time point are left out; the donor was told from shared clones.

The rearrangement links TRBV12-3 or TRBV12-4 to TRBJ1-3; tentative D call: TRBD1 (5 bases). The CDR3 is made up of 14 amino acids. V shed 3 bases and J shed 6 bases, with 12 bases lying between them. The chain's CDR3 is CASSFGPGTNTIYF. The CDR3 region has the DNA TGTGCCAGCAGTTTTGGTCCGGGGACAAACACCATATATTTT.

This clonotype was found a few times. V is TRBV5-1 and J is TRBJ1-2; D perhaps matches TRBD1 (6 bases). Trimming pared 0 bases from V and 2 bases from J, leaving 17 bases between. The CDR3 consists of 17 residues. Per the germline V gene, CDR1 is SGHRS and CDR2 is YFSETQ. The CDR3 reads CASSLGRKTGKNYGYTF. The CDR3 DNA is TGCGCCAGCAGCTTGGGCCGGAAAACAGGGAAAAACTATGGCTACACCTTC.

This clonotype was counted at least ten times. The chain's CDR3 is CASSLEAENTQYF. Here the CDR3 DNA reads TGTGCCAGCAGCTTAGAAGCCGAAAATACGCAGTATTTT. V gene TRBV7-2 combines with J gene TRBJ2-3; D not certain. The CDR3 runs to 13 residues. In germline, CDR1 is SGHTA, CDR2 FQGNSA. V was trimmed by 1 base and J by 7 bases, leaving 9 bases between them.

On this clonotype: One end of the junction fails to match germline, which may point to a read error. CDR3 in amino acids: CSAHRGLAGPGGETQSF. The CDR3 coding sequence is TGCAGTGCCCATCGGGGGCTAGCGGGTCCTGGGGGCGAGACCCAGTCCTTC. The chain joins TRBV20-1 to TRBJ2-5; TRBD2 matches at 8 bases. The CDR3 runs to 17 residues. The germline CDR1 and CDR2 sequences are DFQATT and SNEGSKA (reference sequence).

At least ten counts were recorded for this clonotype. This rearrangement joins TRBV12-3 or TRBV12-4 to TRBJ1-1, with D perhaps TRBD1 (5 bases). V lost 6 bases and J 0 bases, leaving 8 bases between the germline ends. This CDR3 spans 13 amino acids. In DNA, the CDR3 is TGTGCCAGCAGGCAGACAGTGAACACTGAAGCTTTCTTT. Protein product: CASRQTVNTEAFF.

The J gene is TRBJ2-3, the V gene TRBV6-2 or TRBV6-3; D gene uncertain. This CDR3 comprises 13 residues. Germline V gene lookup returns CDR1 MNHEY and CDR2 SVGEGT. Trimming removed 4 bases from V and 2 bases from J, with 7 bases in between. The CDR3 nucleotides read TGTGCCAGCAGTTTTTCCCCCACAGATACGCAGTATTTT. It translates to CASSFSPTDTQYF.

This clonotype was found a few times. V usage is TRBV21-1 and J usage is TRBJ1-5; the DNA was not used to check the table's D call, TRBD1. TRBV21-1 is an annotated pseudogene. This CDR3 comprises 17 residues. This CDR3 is CASRRGTGGERSQPQHF. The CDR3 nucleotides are TGTGCCAGCAGACGAGGAACAGGGGGCGAAAGGTCTCAGCCCCAGCATTTT.

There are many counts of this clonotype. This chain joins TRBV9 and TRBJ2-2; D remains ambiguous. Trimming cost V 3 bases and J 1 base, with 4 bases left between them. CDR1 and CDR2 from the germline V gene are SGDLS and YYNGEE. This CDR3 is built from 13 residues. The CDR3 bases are TGTGCCAGCAGCGATGTGAACACCGGGGAGCTGTTTTTT. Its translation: CASSDVNTGELFF. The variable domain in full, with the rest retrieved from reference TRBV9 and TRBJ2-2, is DSGVTQTPKHLITATGQRVTLRCSPRSGDLSVYWYQQSLDQGLQFLIQYYNGEERAKGNILERFSAQQFPDLHSELNLSSLELGDSALYFCASSDVNTGELFFGEGSRLTVL.

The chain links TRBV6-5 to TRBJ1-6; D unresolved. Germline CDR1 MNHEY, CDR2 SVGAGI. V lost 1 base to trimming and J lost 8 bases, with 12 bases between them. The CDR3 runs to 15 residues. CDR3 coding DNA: TGTGCCAGCAGTTACTTCGGGATTGGCGATTCACCCCTCCACTTT. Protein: CASSYFGIGDSPLHF.

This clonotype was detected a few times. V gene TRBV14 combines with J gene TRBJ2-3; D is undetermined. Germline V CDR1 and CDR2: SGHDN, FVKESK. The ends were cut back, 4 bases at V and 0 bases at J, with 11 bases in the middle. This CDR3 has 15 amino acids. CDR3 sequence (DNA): TGTGCCAGCAGCCTAATAATTACTAGCACAGATACGCAGTATTTT. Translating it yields CASSLIITSTDTQYF.

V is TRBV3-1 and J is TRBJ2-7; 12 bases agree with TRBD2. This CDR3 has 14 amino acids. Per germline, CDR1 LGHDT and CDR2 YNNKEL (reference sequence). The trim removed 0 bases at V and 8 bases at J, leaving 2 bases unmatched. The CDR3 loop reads CASSQDTSGGKQYV. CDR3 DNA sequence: TGTGCCAGCAGCCAAGATACTAGCGGGGGGAAGCAGTACGTC.

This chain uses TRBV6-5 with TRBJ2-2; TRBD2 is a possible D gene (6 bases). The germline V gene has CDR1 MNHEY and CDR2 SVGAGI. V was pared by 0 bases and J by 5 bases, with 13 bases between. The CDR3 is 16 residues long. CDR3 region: CASSYSISLATGELFF. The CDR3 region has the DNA TGTGCCAGCAGTTACTCGATAAGCCTAGCGACCGGGGAGCTGTTTTTT.

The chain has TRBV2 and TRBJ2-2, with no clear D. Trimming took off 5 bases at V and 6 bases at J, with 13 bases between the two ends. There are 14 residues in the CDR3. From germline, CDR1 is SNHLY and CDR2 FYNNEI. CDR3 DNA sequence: TGTGCCAGCAGTCGAGACTGGGATGCCGGGGAGCTGTTTTTT. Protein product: CASSRDWDAGELFF.

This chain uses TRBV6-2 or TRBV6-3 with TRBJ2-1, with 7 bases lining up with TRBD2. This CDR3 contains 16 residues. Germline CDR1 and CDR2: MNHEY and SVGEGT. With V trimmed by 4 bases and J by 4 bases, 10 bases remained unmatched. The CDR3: CASSSITSERYNEQFF. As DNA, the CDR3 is TGTGCCAGCAGTTCGATCACTAGCGAGCGATACAATGAGCAGTTCTTC.

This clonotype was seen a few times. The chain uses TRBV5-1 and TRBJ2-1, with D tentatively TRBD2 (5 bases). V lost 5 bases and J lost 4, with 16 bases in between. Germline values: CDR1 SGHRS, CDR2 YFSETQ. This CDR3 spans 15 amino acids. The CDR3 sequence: CASSEPSRTYNEQFF. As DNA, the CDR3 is TGCGCCAGCAGTGAACCTTCGAGGACTTACAATGAGCAGTTCTTC.

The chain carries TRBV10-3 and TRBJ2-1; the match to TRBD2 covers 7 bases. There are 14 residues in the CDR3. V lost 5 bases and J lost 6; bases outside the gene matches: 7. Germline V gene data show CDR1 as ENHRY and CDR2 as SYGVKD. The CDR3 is CAISRTSDGNEQFF. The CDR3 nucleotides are TGTGCCATCAGTCGTACTAGCGATGGCAATGAGCAGTTCTTC.

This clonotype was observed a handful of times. The DNA for the CDR3 is TGTGCCAGCAGCTCCAGGGGGGAGCTGAACACTGAAGCTTTCTTT. Its protein is CASSSRGELNTEAFF. The chain employs TRBV7-9 and TRBJ1-1; TRBD1 matches at 7 bases. Trimming took 4 bases from V and 0 from J; bases not matched to a gene: 5. The V gene's germline CDR1 is SEHNR and CDR2 FQNEAQ (reference sequence). The CDR3 consists of 15 residues.

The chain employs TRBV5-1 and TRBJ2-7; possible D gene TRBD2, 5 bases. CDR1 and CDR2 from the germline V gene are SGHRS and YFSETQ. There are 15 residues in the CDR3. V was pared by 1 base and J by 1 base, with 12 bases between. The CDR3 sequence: CASSLTGSGSYEQYF. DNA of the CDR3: TGCGCCAGCAGCTTGACCGGCAGCGGTTCCTACGAGCAGTACTTC.

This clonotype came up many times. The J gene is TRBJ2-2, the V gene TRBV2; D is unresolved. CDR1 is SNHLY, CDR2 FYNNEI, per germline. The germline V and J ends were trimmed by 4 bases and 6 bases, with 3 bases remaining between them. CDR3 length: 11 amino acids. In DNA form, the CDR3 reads TGTGCCAGCAGTGGAGCCGGGGAGCTGTTTTTT. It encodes CASSGAGELFF. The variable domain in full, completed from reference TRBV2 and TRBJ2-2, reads EPEVTQTPSHQVTQMGQEVILRCVPISNHLYFYWYRQILGQKVEFLVSFYNNEISEKSEIFDDQFSVERPDGSNFTLKIRSTKLEDSAMYFCASSGAGELFFGEGSRLTVL.

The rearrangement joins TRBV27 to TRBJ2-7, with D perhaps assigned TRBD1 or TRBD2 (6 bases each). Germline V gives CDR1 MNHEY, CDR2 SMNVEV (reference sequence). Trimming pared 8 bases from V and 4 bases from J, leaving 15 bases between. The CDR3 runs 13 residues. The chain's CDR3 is CASRRGVGYEQYF. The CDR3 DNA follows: TGTGCCAGCCGAAGGGGGGTGGGTTACGAGCAGTACTTC.